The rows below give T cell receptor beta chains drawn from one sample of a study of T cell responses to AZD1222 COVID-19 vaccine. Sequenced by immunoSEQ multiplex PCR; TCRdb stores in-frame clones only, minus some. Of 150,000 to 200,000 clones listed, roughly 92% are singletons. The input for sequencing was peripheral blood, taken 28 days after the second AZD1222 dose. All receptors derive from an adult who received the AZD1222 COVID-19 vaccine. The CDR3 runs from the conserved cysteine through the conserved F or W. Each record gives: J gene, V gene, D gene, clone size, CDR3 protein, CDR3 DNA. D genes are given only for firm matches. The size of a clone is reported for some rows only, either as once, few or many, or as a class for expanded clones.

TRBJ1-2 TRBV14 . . CASSQRWGRENYGYTF TGTGCCAGCAGCCAACGCTGGGGCAGGGAGAACTATGGCTACACCTTC
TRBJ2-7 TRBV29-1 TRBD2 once CSVGTSGRIMRNEQYF TGCAGCGTTGGGACTAGCGGGAGGATTATGAGGAACGAGCAGTACTTC
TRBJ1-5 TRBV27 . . CASSLSYEGAGLNQPQHF TGTGCCAGCAGTTTATCGTATGAGGGAGCCGGGCTAAATCAGCCCCAGCATTTT
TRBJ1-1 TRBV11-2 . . CASSFAQSNTEAFF TGTGCCAGCAGCTTCGCACAGTCGAACACTGAAGCTTTCTTT
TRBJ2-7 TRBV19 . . CASSIIWGSYEQYF TGTGCCAGTAGTATTATATGGGGATCTTACGAGCAGTACTTC
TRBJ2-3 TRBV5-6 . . CASSLVDTQYF TGTGCCAGCAGCTTGGTGGATACGCAGTATTTT
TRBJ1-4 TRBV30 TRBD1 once CAWSPWTGGEANEKLFF TGTGCCTGGAGTCCCTGGACAGGGGGGGAGGCTAATGAAAAACTGTTTTTT
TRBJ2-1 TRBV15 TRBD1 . CATSRAGTGSYNEQFF TGTGCCACCAGCAGAGCCGGGACAGGGTCCTACAATGAGCAGTTCTTC
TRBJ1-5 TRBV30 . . CAWSMDSDQPQHF TGTGCCTGGAGTATGGACAGCGATCAGCCCCAGCATTTT
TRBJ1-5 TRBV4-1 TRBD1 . CASSHPGGSNQPQHF TGCGCCAGCAGCCACCCAGGGGGTAGCAATCAGCCCCAGCATTTT
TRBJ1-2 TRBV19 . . CASSIDRAPGPYGYTF TGTGCCAGTAGTATAGACAGGGCCCCAGGGCCCTATGGCTACACCTTC